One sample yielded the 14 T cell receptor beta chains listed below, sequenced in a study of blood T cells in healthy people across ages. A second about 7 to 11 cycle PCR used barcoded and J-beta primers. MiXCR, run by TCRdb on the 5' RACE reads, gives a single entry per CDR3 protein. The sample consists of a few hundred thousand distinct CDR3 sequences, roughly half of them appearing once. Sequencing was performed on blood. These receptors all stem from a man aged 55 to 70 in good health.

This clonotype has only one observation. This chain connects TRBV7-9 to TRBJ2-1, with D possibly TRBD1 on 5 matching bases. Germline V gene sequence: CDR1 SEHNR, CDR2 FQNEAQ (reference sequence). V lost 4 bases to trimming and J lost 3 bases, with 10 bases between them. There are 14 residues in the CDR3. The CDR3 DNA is TGTGCCAGCAGCTACCGGACAATCTACAATGAGCAGTTCTTC. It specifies CASSYRTIYNEQFF.

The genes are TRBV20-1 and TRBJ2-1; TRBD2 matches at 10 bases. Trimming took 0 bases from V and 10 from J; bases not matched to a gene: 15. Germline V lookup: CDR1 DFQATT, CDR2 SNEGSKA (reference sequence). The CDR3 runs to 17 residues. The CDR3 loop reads CSARDVVAGGSVGEQFF. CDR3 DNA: TGCAGTGCTAGAGATGTGGTAGCGGGGGGCTCGGTCGGGGAGCAGTTCTTC.

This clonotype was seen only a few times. The DNA of the CDR3 is TGCGCCAGCAGCTCCCGGGACAGGGGACACAATGAGCAGTTCTTC. Translation gives CASSSRDRGHNEQFF. The gene calls are TRBV5-1 and TRBJ2-1; 10 bases align to TRBD1. The CDR3 is 15 residues long. Germline CDR1 is SGHRS and CDR2 is YFSETQ. V lost 3 bases and J lost 5; bases outside the gene matches: 5. The variable domain in full, with the rest retrieved from reference TRBV5-1 and TRBJ2-1, is KAGVTQTPRYLIKTRGQQVTLSCSPISGHRSVSWYQQTPGQGLQFLFEYFSETQRNKGNFPGRFSGRQFSNSRSEMNVSTLELGDSALYLCASSSRDRGHNEQFFGPGTRLTVL.

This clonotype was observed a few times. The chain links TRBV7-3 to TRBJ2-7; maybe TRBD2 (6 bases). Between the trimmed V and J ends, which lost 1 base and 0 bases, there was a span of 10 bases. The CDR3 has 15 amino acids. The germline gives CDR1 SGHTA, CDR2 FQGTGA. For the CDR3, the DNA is TGTGCCAGCAGCTTAAGCGGGACGGGCTCCTACGAGCAGTACTTC. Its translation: CASSLSGTGSYEQYF.

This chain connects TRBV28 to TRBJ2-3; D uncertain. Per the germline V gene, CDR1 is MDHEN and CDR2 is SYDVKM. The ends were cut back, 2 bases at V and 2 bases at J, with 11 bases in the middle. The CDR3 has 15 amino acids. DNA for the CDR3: TGTGCCAGCAGTTTAATTCCGCAGGCCACAGATACGCAGTATTTT. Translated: CASSLIPQATDTQYF.

CDR3 residues: CSALGAGLHEQFF. As DNA, the CDR3 is TGCAGTGCCTTGGGGGCAGGGTTACATGAGCAGTTCTTC. This chain links TRBV20-1 with TRBJ2-1; D perhaps matches TRBD1 (6 bases). There are 13 residues in the CDR3. Germline CDR1 DFQATT, CDR2 SNEGSKA (reference sequence). Trimming pared 6 bases from V and 8 bases from J, leaving 17 bases between.

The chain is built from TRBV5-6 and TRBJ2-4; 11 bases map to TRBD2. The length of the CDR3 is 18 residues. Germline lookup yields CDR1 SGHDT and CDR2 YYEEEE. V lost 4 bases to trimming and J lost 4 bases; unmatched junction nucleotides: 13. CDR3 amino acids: CASSLWGLAVIGKNIQYF. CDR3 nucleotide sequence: TGTGCCAGCAGCCTTTGGGGACTAGCGGTCATTGGGAAAAACATTCAGTACTTC.

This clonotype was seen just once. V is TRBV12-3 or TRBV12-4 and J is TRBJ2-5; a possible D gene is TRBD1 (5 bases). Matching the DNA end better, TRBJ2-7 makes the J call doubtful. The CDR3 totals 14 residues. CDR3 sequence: CASSSSGPPYEQYF. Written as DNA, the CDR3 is TGTGCCAGCAGTTCTTCAGGGCCGCCCTACGAGCAGTACTTC.

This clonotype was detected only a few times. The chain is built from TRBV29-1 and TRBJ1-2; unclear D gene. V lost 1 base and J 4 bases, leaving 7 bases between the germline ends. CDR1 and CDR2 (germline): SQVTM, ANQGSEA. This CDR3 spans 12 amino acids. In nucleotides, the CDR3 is TGCAGCGTTGAAGCAAGGGCCTATGGCTACACCTTC. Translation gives CSVEARAYGYTF.

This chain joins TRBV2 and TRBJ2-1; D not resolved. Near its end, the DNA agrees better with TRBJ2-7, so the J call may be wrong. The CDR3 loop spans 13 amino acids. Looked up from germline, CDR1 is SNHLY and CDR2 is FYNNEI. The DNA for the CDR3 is TGTGCCAGCAGCCGAGACTCCTACAATGAGCAGTACTTC. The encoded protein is CASSRDSYNEQYF.

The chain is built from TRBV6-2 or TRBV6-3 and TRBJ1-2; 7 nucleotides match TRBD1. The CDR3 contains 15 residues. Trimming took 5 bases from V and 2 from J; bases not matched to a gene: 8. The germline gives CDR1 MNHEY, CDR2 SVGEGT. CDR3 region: CASSGRTGPNYGYTF. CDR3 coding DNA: TGTGCCAGCAGTGGCCGGACAGGCCCCAACTATGGCTACACCTTC.

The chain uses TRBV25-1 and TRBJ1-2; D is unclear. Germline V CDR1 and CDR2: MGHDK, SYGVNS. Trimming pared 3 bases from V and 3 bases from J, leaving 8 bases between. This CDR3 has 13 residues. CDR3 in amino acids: CASSDPGHYGYTF. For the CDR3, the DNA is TGTGCCAGCAGTGACCCTGGACACTATGGCTACACCTTC.

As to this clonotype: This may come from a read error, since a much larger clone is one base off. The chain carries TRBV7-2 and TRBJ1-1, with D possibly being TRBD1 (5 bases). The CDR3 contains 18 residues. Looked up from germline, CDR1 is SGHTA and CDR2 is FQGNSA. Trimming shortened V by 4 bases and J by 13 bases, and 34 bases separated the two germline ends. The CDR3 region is CASSSTSSVEVWGNKVFF. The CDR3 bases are TGTGCCAGCAGCTCGACCTCCTCGGTGGAGGTGTGGGGCAACAAAGTTTTCTTT.

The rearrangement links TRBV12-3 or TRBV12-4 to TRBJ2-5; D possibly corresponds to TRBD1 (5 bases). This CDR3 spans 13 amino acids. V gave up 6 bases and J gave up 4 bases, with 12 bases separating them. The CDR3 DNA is TGTGCCAGCAGCCAGGGTCCCTCAGAGACCCAGTACTTC. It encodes CASSQGPSETQYF.